The 29 T cell receptor beta chains listed next were all sequenced from one sample in a study of neoadjuvant anti-PD-1 for oral cavity cancer. Stated time point: after neoadjuvant nivolumab, at surgical resection. Repertoires were generated with immunoSEQ multiplex PCR, while TCRdb's copy carries only in-frame clones and drops some. The repertoire holds some 30,000 clones, with roughly 85% as singletons. The sequencing used PBMCs, collected after nivolumab (anti-PD-1) treatment. These TCRs come from a person aged 35-79 years with oral cavity squamous cell carcinoma.

V is TRBV19 and J is TRBJ2-2; D ambiguous. Trimming pared 2 bases from V and 3 bases from J, leaving 10 bases between. CDR3 size: 15 residues. Germline loops: CDR1 LNHDA, CDR2 SQIVND (reference sequence). The CDR3 bases are TGTGCCAGTAGTATACTCCGGGCGGACACCGGGGAGCTGTTTTTT. Its translation: CASSILRADTGELFF.

The chain carries TRBV5-4 and TRBJ1-1; no definite D call. The V end lost 0 bases, the J end lost 3 bases, and 9 bases lay between the germline ends. The CDR3 totals 14 residues. Germline V CDR1 and CDR2: SGHNT, YYREEE (reference sequence). CDR3 region: CASSLVGDHTEAFF. As DNA, the CDR3 is TGTGCCAGCAGCTTGGTGGGAGATCACACTGAAGCTTTCTTT.

About this clone: A read error is possible here, since a much larger clone lies one base away. The rearrangement links TRBV5-1 to TRBJ2-1; 9 nucleotides match TRBD1. Germline V gene sequence: CDR1 SGHRS, CDR2 YFSETQ. The junction had 8 bases not matched to a gene; V was cut back by 1 base and J by 9 bases. The CDR3 totals 15 residues. CDR3 in DNA: TGCGCCAGCAGCTTGACGGTACAGGGGGCCGGTGAGCAGTTCTTC. Encoded protein: CASSLTVQGAGEQFF.

The chain is built from TRBV9 and TRBJ2-2; possibly TRBD2 for D (6 bases). The germline gives CDR1 SGDLS, CDR2 YYNGEE. Trimming removed 5 bases from V and 5 bases from J, with 16 bases in between. The CDR3 extends over 15 amino acids. Here the CDR3 reads CASSPLHGGTGELFF. CDR3 nucleotides: TGTGCCAGCAGTCCACTCCACGGGGGAACCGGGGAGCTGTTTTTT.

This clone has only a few counts. V is TRBV6-4 and J is TRBJ2-1; 12 bases map to TRBD2. V was clipped by 2 bases and J by 11 bases; unmatched bases: 7. From germline, CDR1 is MRHNA and CDR2 SNTAGT. The CDR3 is 15 amino acids. The CDR3 loop reads CASSDTSGGPMKQFF. The CDR3, as DNA: TGTGCCAGCAGTGACACTAGCGGGGGGCCGATGAAGCAGTTCTTC.

The CDR3 sequence is CASSLGTGFNSPLHF. Here the CDR3 DNA reads TGTGCCAGCAGCTTAGGGACAGGGTTTAATTCACCCCTCCACTTT. J is TRBJ1-6 and V is TRBV7-6, with TRBD1 matching over 8 bases. V shed 1 base and J 6 bases; nucleotides not matched to a gene: 2. CDR3 size: 15 residues. Germline CDR1 is SGHVS and CDR2 is FNYEAQ. Full variable domain (remainder filled in from reference TRBV7-6 and TRBJ1-6): GAGVSQSPRYKVTKRGQDVALRCDPISGHVSLYWYRQALGQGPEFLTYFNYEAQQDKSGLPNDRFSAERPEGSISTLTIQRTEQRDSAMYRCASSLGTGFNSPLHFGNGTRLTVT.

This clone showed up just a few times. The chain has TRBV11-2 and TRBJ2-3; 10 bases line up with TRBD2. The V segment lost 3 bases and the J segment 3 bases; nucleotides outside the gene matches: 3. CDR1 SGHAT and CDR2 FQNNGV come from the germline V gene. The CDR3 totals 15 residues. Written as DNA, the CDR3 is TGTGCCAGCAGCTTGCTAGCGGGGGATACAGATACGCAGTATTTT. Residues: CASSLLAGDTDTQYF.

The chain has TRBV9 and TRBJ1-4, with D unresolved. Per germline, CDR1 SGDLS and CDR2 YYNGEE. The CDR3 covers 14 residues. V was trimmed by 0 bases and J by 6 bases, leaving 9 bases between them. CDR3 sequence (DNA): TGTGCCAGCAGCGTAGGAGGATCCGATGAAAAACTGTTTTTT. It yields the protein CASSVGGSDEKLFF.

The chain combines TRBV27 with TRBJ2-7; D gene uncertain. The V end lost 2 bases, the J end lost 3 bases, and 11 bases lay between the germline ends. This CDR3 is built from 14 residues. Germline CDR1 MNHEY, CDR2 SMNVEV (reference sequence). The CDR3 reads CASSLMLGSYEQYF. The CDR3 nucleotides are TGTGCCAGCAGTTTAATGTTGGGCAGCTACGAGCAGTACTTC.

The rearrangement joins TRBV5-8 to TRBJ1-2, with 8 positions matching TRBD1. Germline assignment: CDR1 SGHTS and CDR2 YDEGEE. The V and J ends lost 4 bases and 7 bases, in that order; junction bases with no gene match: 3. The CDR3 spans 12 residues. The chain's CDR3 is CASSPTGVGYTF. The CDR3, as DNA: TGTGCCAGCAGCCCGACAGGGGTTGGCTACACCTTC. The full variable domain, its missing parts supplied by reference TRBV5-8 and TRBJ1-2, is EAGVTQSPTHLIKTRGQQATLRCSPISGHTSVYWYQQALGLGLQFLLWYDEGEERNRGNFPPRFSGRQFPNYSSELNVNALELEDSALYLCASSPTGVGYTFGSGTRLTVV.

The chain uses TRBV6-1 and TRBJ1-5; 8 positions match TRBD1. V gave up 8 bases and J gave up 6 bases; unmatched junction bases: 6. The CDR3 has 13 amino acids. The germline V gene encodes CDR1 MNHNS and CDR2 SASEGT. CDR3 amino acids: CASGRGLRQPQHF. The CDR3 DNA is TGTGCCAGCGGCAGGGGGCTTCGTCAGCCCCAGCATTTT.

The chain is built from TRBV9 and TRBJ2-7; the D call may be TRBD1 or TRBD2 (5 bases each). CDR3 length: 14 residues. Looked up from germline, CDR1 is SGDLS and CDR2 is YYNGEE. Trimming shortened V by 4 bases and J by 2 bases, and 13 bases separated the two germline ends. CDR3 residues: CASSPDPGPYEQYF. The CDR3 DNA reads as TGTGCCAGCAGCCCTGACCCGGGGCCCTACGAGCAGTACTTC.

The chain recombines TRBV5-4 with TRBJ2-3; TRBD2 matches at 11 bases. CDR3 length equals 17 residues. Germline V CDR1 and CDR2: SGHNT, YYREEE (reference sequence). V was clipped by 4 bases and J by 3 bases; unmatched bases: 10. The CDR3 loop is CASSPAGASGGTDTQYF. DNA of the CDR3: TGTGCCAGCAGCCCCGCCGGGGCTAGCGGGGGGACAGATACGCAGTATTTT.

This chain links TRBV4-3 with TRBJ2-2; D is unclear. From germline, CDR1 is LGHNA and CDR2 YSLEER. The length of the CDR3 is 15 residues. Trimming pared 0 bases from V and 7 bases from J, leaving 12 bases between. The CDR3 loop is CASSQDRLVGGELFF. The CDR3 DNA follows: TGCGCCAGCAGCCAAGATCGGCTAGTGGGCGGGGAGCTGTTTTTT.

The chain joins TRBV7-2 to TRBJ1-6, with 9 bases identical to TRBD1. The CDR3 has 16 residues. Trimming at V came to 5 bases and at J to 5 bases, leaving 7 bases not matched to a gene. Germline V CDR1 and CDR2: SGHTA, FQGNSA. CDR3 nucleotide sequence: TGTGCCAGCAGCAAGACAGGGGGTATCGATAATTCACCCCTCCACTTT. As protein: CASSKTGGIDNSPLHF. Full variable domain (rest looked up from reference TRBV7-2 and TRBJ1-6): GAGVSQSPSNKVTEKGKDVELRCDPISGHTALYWYRQSLGQGLEFLIYFQGNSAPDKSGLPSDRFSAERTGGSVSTLTIQRTQQEDSAVYLCASSKTGGIDNSPLHFGNGTRLTVT.

V gene TRBV19 combines with J gene TRBJ2-7; perhaps D is TRBD1 or TRBD2 (6 bases each). CDR3 length: 14 amino acids. The V gene lost 0 bases and the J gene lost 6 bases, with 12 bases spanning the gap. CDR1 is LNHDA, CDR2 SQIVND, per germline (reference sequence). CDR3 region: CASSIEGGSGEQYF. In DNA form, the CDR3 reads TGTGCCAGTAGTATAGAGGGGGGCTCGGGCGAGCAGTACTTC.

J is TRBJ1-1 and V is TRBV6-5; D is uncertain. CDR3 length equals 13 residues. The V end lost 6 bases, the J end lost 3 bases, and 11 bases lay between the germline ends. Looked up from germline, CDR1 is MNHEY and CDR2 is SVGAGI. For the CDR3, the DNA is TGTGCCAGCAGCTCCGGGTGGTACACTGAAGCTTTCTTT. It is translated as CASSSGWYTEAFF.

This chain uses TRBV5-5 with TRBJ1-6; 11 bases map to TRBD1. The ends lost 2 bases at V and 7 bases at J; junction bases unmatched: 5. The V gene's germline CDR1 is SGHKS and CDR2 YYEKEE (reference sequence). The CDR3 has 16 residues. This CDR3 reads CASSLHRDRGNSPLHF. In DNA form, the CDR3 reads TGTGCCAGCAGCTTACACCGGGACAGGGGGAATTCACCCCTCCACTTT.

The chain carries TRBV10-3 and TRBJ1-5; D is ambiguous. V lost 6 bases, J lost 1 base, and 13 bases lay in between. This CDR3 is 15 amino acids long. Germline V gives CDR1 ENHRY, CDR2 SYGVKD. CDR3 sequence: CAISEGRASNQPQHF. For the CDR3, the DNA is TGTGCCATCAGCGAGGGTCGGGCGAGCAATCAGCCCCAGCATTTT.

V and J are TRBV7-9 and TRBJ1-2; no reliable D call. Germline V lookup: CDR1 SEHNR, CDR2 FQNEAQ (reference sequence). CDR3 length: 11 amino acids. Trimming removed 3 bases at V and 7 bases at J, with 6 bases between. The CDR3 protein is CASSFERGYTF. CDR3 nucleotides: TGTGCCAGCAGCTTCGAGCGTGGCTACACCTTC.

This clone was seen just once. V is TRBV7-2 and J is TRBJ2-1; TRBD2 agrees at 10 bases. The germline gives CDR1 SGHTA, CDR2 FQGNSA. The length of the CDR3 is 15 residues. V was pared by 5 bases and J by 2 bases, with 3 bases of the junction left unmatched. CDR3 sequence (DNA): TGTGCCAGCAGCATTCTAGCGGGAGCCTACAATGAGCAGTTCTTC. Residues: CASSILAGAYNEQFF.

The sample holds a few counts of this clone. V is TRBV9 and J is TRBJ2-5; tentatively, D is TRBD2 (5 bases). V was cut by 0 bases and J by 3 bases, with 9 bases left in between. The germline V gene encodes CDR1 SGDLS and CDR2 YYNGEE. The CDR3 length is 14 residues. The DNA for the CDR3 is TGTGCCAGCAGCGTAGGGACTTTAAAAGAGACCCAGTACTTC. This codes for CASSVGTLKETQYF.

The V and J genes are TRBV6-5 and TRBJ1-4; D is unresolved. The CDR3 has 13 residues. The germline gives CDR1 MNHEY, CDR2 SVGAGI. V was pared by 5 bases and J by 8 bases, with 12 bases between. The CDR3 sequence: CASSTRGIEKLFF. CDR3 coding DNA: TGTGCCAGCAGTACGAGAGGCATAGAAAAACTGTTTTTT.

This clone was seen only a few times. This sequence joins TRBV18 and TRBJ1-1; tentative D call: TRBD1 (5 bases). The CDR3 spans 14 residues. Trimming took 6 bases from V and 11 from J, leaving 22 bases between them. Germline CDR1 reads KGHSH; CDR2 reads LQKENI. The CDR3 sequence: CASSRGTLGGVAFF. CDR3 bases: TGTGCCAGCTCCCGAGGGACTCTCGGAGGGGTGGCTTTCTTT.

This sequence joins TRBV6-1 and TRBJ1-2; D is undetermined. Trimming took 2 bases from V and 2 from J, leaving 6 bases between them. The length of the CDR3 is 13 residues. The V gene's germline CDR1 is MNHNS and CDR2 SASEGT. Written as DNA, the CDR3 is TGTGCCAGCAGTGAAATGACGAACTATGGCTACACCTTC. It yields the protein CASSEMTNYGYTF.

The chain employs TRBV12-5 and TRBJ1-1; D is uncertain. The CDR3 sequence is 13 residues long. Trimming took off 1 base at V and 5 bases at J, with 8 bases between the two ends. Per germline, CDR1 LGHNT and CDR2 FRNRAP. Here the CDR3 reads CASGLDGGTEAFF. The DNA for the CDR3 is TGTGCTAGTGGTTTGGACGGTGGGACTGAAGCTTTCTTT.

This chain uses TRBV2 with TRBJ1-5, with TRBD1 matching 7 bases. Germline trimming cut 5 bases from V and 2 bases from J; bases unmatched to any gene: 6. Per germline, CDR1 SNHLY and CDR2 FYNNEI. There are 15 residues in the CDR3. The CDR3, as DNA: TGTGCCAGCAGTTGGACCGACAGGGGCAATCAGCCCCAGCATTTT. As protein: CASSWTDRGNQPQHF. The full variable domain, with the rest looked up from reference TRBV2 and TRBJ1-5, is EPEVTQTPSHQVTQMGQEVILRCVPISNHLYFYWYRQILGQKVEFLVSFYNNEISEKSEIFDDQFSVERPDGSNFTLKIRSTKLEDSAMYFCASSWTDRGNQPQHFGDGTRLSIL.

The rearrangement links TRBV2 to TRBJ1-5, with D unclear. Germline V gene data show CDR1 as SNHLY and CDR2 as FYNNEI. Trimming took 7 bases from V and 5 from J, leaving 12 bases between them. The CDR3 covers 13 residues. The CDR3 sequence is CASKKAADQPQHF. The CDR3 nucleotides are TGTGCCAGCAAGAAGGCTGCCGATCAGCCCCAGCATTTT.

The chain has TRBV6-1 and TRBJ1-2, with D possibly matching TRBD1 (5 bases). CDR3 length equals 11 residues. V was shortened by 2 bases and J by 8 bases, with 6 bases between the two germline ends. Germline lookup yields CDR1 MNHNS and CDR2 SASEGT. The CDR3 region is CASSERQGYTF. CDR3 in DNA: TGTGCCAGCAGTGAACGACAGGGCTACACCTTC.